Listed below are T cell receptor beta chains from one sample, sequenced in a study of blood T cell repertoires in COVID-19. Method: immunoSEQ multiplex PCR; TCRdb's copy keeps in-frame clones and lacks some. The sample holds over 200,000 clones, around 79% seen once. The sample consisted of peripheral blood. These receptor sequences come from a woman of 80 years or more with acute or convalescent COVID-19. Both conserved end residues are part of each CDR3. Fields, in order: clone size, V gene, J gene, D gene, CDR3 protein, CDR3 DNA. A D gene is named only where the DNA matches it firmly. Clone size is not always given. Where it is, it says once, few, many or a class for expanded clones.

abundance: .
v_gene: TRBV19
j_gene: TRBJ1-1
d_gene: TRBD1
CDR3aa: CASRDQGAQGEAFF
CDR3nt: TGTGCCAGTAGGGACCAGGGGGCGCAGGGTGAAGCTTTCTTT

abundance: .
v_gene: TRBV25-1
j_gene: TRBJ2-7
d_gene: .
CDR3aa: CASSAHHQSYEQYF
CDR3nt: TGTGCCAGCAGTGCCCATCATCAGTCCTACGAGCAGTACTTC

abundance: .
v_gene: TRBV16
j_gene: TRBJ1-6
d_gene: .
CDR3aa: CASSQISGSPLHF
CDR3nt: TGTGCCAGCAGCCAGATTAGTGGTTCACCCCTCCACTTT

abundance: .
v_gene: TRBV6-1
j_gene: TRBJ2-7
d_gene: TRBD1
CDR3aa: CASSELQGVWFEQYF
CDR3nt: TGTGCCAGCAGTGAACTACAGGGGGTGTGGTTCGAGCAGTACTTC

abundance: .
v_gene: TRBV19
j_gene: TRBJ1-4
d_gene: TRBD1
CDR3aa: CASSQGALGEKLFF
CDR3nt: TGTGCCAGTTCCCAGGGGGCATTAGGAGAAAAACTGTTTTTT

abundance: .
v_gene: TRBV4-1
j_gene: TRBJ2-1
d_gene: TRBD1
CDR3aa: CASSQDGTGAYNEQFF
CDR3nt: TGCGCCAGCAGCCAAGATGGGACAGGGGCCTACAATGAGCAGTTCTTC

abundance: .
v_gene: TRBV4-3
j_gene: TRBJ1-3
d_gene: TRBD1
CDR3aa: CASSQDPGGGNTIYF
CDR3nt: TGCGCCAGCAGCCAAGACCCAGGGGGTGGAAACACCATATATTTT

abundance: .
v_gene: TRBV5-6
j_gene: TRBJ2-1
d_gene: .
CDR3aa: CASSLADSASGFF
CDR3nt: TGTGCCAGCAGCTTGGCGGACTCCGCCTCGGGGTTCTTC

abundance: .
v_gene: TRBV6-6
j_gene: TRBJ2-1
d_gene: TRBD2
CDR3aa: CASQREGRNEQFF
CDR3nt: TGTGCCAGCCAACGGGAGGGCCGCAATGAGCAGTTCTTC

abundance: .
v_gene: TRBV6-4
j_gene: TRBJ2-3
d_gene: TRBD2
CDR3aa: CASRRTSGASTDTQYF
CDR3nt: TGTGCCAGCAGAAGGACTAGCGGAGCTAGCACAGATACGCAGTATTTT

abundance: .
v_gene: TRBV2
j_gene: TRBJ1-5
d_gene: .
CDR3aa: CASSIGTSNQPQHF
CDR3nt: TGTGCCAGTAGTATCGGGACAAGCAATCAGCCCCAGCATTTT

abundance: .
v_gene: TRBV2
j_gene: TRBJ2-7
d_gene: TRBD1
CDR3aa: CASRADRGEQYF
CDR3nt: TGTGCCAGCAGAGCCGACAGGGGCGAGCAGTACTTC

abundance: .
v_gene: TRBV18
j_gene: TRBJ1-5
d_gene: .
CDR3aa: CASSPLSVSYSNQPQHF
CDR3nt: TGTGCCAGCTCACCACTGTCCGTCTCCTATAGCAATCAGCCCCAGCATTTT

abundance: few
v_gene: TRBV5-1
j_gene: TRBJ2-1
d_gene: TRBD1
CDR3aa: CASRWTGGNEQFF
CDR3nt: TGCGCCAGCAGATGGACAGGGGGCAATGAGCAGTTCTTC

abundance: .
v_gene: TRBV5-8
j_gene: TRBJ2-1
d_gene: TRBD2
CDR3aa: CASSFLAGLSYNEQFF
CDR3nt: TGTGCCAGCAGCTTCTTAGCGGGGTTATCCTACAATGAGCAGTTCTTC

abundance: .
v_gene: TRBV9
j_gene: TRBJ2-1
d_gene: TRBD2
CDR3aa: CASSVVGLWASGNNEQFF
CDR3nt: TGTGCCAGCAGCGTAGTAGGTTTATGGGCTAGCGGCAACAATGAGCAGTTCTTC

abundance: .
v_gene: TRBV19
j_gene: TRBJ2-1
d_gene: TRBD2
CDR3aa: CASSSHPTSGSYNEQFF
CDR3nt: TGTGCCAGTAGTAGTCACCCGACTAGCGGGTCTTACAATGAGCAGTTCTTC

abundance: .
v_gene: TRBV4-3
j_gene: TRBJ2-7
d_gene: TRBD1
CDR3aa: CASSQSWTGNYEQYF
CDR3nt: TGCGCCAGCAGCCAATCTTGGACAGGGAACTACGAGCAGTACTTC

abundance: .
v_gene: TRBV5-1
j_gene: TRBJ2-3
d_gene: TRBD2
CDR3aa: CASSLKQAGAVDTQYF
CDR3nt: TGCGCCAGCAGCTTGAAACAGGCGGGAGCGGTAGATACGCAGTATTTT

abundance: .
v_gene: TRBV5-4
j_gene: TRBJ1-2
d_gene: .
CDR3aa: CASSQRQVTNYGYTF
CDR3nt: TGTGCCAGCAGCCAACGACAGGTTACGAACTATGGCTACACCTTC

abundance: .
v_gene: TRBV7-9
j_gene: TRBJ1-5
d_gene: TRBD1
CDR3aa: CASSLTGGGQPQHF
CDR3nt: TGTGCCAGCAGCTTAACAGGGGGCGGTCAGCCCCAGCATTTT

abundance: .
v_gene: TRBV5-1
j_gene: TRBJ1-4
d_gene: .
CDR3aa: CASSPRTVNEKLFF
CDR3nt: TGCGCCAGCAGCCCGAGGACAGTTAATGAAAAACTGTTTTTT

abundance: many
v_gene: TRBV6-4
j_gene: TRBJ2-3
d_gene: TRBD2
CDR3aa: CASSLAGLPTDTQYF
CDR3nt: TGTGCCAGCAGCTTAGCGGGACTCCCCACAGATACGCAGTATTTT

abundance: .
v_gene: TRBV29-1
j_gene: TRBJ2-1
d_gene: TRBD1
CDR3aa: CSVEPGTGGVVQFF
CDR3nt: TGCAGCGTTGAACCCGGGACAGGGGGCGTCGTGCAGTTCTTC

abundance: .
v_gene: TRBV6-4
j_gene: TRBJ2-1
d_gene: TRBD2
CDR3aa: CASSNGASGAGEQFF
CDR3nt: TGTGCCAGCAGCAACGGGGCTAGCGGTGCGGGGGAGCAGTTCTTC

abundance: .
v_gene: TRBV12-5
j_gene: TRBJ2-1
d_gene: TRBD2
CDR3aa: CASGPAPQRGYNNEQFF
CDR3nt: TGTGCTAGTGGTCCCGCCCCCCAGCGGGGTTATAACAATGAGCAGTTCTTC

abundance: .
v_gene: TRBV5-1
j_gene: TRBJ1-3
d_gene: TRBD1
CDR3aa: CASSYSGTGVSGNTIYF
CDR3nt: TGCGCCAGCAGTTATTCCGGGACAGGCGTCTCTGGAAACACCATATATTTT

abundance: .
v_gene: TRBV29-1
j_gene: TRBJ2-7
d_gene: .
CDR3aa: CSVEFGSLAVQYF
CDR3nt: TGCAGCGTTGAGTTCGGGTCGTTAGCTGTGCAGTACTTC

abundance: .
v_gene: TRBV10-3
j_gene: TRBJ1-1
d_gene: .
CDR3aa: CAISGGGEAFF
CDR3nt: TGTGCCATCAGTGGGGGGGGTGAAGCTTTCTTT

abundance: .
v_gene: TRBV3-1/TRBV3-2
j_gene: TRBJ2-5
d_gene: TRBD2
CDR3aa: CASSQGTSGYQETQYF
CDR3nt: TGTGCCAGCAGCCAGGGGACTAGCGGTTACCAAGAGACCCAGTACTTC

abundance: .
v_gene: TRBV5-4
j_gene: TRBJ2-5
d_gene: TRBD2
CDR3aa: CASRATSGSPETQYF
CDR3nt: TGTGCCAGCAGGGCTACTAGCGGGAGCCCAGAGACCCAGTACTTC

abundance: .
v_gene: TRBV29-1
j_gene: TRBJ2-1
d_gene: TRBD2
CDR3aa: CSVVRLAGVLYNEQFF
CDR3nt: TGCAGCGTTGTAAGGCTAGCGGGAGTTTTATACAATGAGCAGTTCTTC

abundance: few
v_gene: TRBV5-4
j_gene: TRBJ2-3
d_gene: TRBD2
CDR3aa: CASSHPGKTSGGPTDTQYF
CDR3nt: TGTGCCAGCAGCCACCCGGGTAAAACTAGCGGGGGACCCACAGATACGCAGTATTTT

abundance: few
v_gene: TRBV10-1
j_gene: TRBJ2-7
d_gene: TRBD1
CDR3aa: CASSSTGGRNEQYF
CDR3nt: TGCGCCAGCAGTTCTACAGGGGGAAGAAACGAGCAGTACTTC

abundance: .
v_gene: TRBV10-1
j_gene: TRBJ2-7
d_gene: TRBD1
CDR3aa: CASSETGGSHEQYF
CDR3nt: TGCGCCAGCAGTGAGACAGGGGGTAGCCACGAGCAGTACTTC

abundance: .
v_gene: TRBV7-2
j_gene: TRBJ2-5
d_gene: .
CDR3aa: CASSLGTRETQYF
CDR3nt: TGTGCCAGCAGCTTAGGAACGAGAGAGACCCAGTACTTC

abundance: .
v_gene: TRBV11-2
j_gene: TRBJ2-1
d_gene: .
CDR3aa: CASRFTGYEQFF
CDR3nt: TGTGCCAGCAGATTTACAGGGTATGAGCAGTTCTTC

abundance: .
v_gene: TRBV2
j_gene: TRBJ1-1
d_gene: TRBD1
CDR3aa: CASSAESTGATEAFF
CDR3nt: TGTGCCAGCAGCGCTGAGAGTACAGGGGCCACTGAAGCTTTCTTT

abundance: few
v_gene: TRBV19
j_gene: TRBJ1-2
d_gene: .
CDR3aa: CASSMTRGNHGYTF
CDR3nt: TGTGCCAGTAGTATGACTCGGGGTAATCATGGCTACACCTTC

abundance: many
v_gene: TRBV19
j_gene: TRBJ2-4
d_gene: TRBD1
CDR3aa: CASSKQGAKNIQYF
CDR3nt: TGTGCCAGTAGTAAACAGGGGGCCAAAAACATTCAGTACTTC

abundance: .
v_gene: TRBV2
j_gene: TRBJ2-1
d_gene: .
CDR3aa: CASQGLGVQNEQFF
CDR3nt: TGTGCCAGCCAGGGCTTAGGAGTCCAAAATGAGCAGTTCTTC

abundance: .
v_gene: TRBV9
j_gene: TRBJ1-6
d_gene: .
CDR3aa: CASSPSGQKGSPLHF
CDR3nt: TGTGCCAGCAGCCCCTCAGGACAAAAGGGTTCACCCCTCCACTTT

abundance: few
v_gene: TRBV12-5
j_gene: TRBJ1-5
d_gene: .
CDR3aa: CASDPDSYNNQPQHF
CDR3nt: TGTGCTAGTGATCCGGACAGCTATAACAATCAGCCCCAGCATTTT

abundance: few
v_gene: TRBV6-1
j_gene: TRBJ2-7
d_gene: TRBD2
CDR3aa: CASSEARLAGHYEQYF
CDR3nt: TGTGCCAGCAGTGAAGCGCGACTAGCGGGCCACTACGAGCAGTACTTC

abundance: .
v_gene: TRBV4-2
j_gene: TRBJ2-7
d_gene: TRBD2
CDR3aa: CASSRRLAYEQYF
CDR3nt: TGTGCCAGCAGCCGCCGACTAGCGTACGAGCAGTACTTC

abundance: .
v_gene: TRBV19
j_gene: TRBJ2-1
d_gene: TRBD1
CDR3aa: CASSMGQSWNSYNEQFF
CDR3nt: TGTGCCAGTAGTATGGGACAGAGTTGGAACTCCTACAATGAGCAGTTCTTC

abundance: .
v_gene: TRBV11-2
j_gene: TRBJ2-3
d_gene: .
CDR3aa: CASSPRGQLSDTQYF
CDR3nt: TGTGCCAGCAGCCCCAGAGGACAACTCTCAGATACGCAGTATTTT

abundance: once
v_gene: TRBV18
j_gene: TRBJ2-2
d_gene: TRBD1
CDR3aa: CASSPSDRVGSHVTGELFF
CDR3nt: TGTGCCAGCTCACCAAGCGACAGGGTCGGTTCTCATGTCACCGGGGAGCTGTTTTTT

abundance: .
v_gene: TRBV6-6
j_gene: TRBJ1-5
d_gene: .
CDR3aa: CASGAANQPQHF
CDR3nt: TGTGCCAGCGGGGCGGCTAATCAGCCCCAGCATTTT

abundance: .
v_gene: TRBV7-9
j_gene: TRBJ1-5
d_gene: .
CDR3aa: CASSLGNGLNSNQPQHF
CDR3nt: TGTGCCAGCAGCTTAGGAAATGGGCTAAACAGCAATCAGCCCCAGCATTTT